One and the same sample provided the 21 T cell receptor beta chains below, sequenced in a study of human T cells and chemical hapten exposure. Stated time point: pre-sensitization, week 0. Treatment described: therapeutic diphenylcyclopropenone sensitization with weekly scalp DPC. MiXCR, applied by TCRdb to the RACE reads, yields one record per CDR3 protein. The sample carries about 51,000 distinct CDR3 sequences, about 9.2% recorded once. The material was whole blood, obtained in connection with sensitization to the hapten diphenylcyclopropenone (DPC). These receptors were taken from a woman aged 40 to 55 with alopecia areata. Some clones in this sample may be carry-over from other donors' samples.

This clonotype was detected a few times. This chain's CDR3 is CASSLVSGQGLNTEAFF. CDR3 in DNA: TGTGCCAGCAGCTTAGTTTCCGGACAGGGATTGAACACTGAAGCTTTCTTT. V and J are TRBV11-2 and TRBJ1-1, with 8 bases that match TRBD1. Germline values: CDR1 SGHAT, CDR2 FQNNGV. This CDR3 region has 17 residues. J gave up 0 bases and V 1 base, and 7 bases lay outside the gene matches.

The table lists this clonotype with a few counts. V is TRBV7-9 and J is TRBJ2-1; 7 bases are a match to TRBD2. CDR3 length equals 14 residues. Germline V gene lookup returns CDR1 SEHNR and CDR2 FQNEAQ (reference sequence). The V segment lost 4 bases and the J segment 3 bases; nucleotides outside the gene matches: 3. The CDR3 sequence is CASSSQRGYNEQFF. CDR3 nucleotides: TGTGCCAGCAGCTCCCAGCGGGGCTACAATGAGCAGTTCTTC.

This clonotype appeared a few times. CDR3 residues: CASSPPGDTDTQYF. CDR3 coding DNA: TGTGCCAGCTCACCCCCAGGAGACACAGATACGCAGTATTTT. The chain is built from TRBV18 and TRBJ2-3; D gene ambiguous. CDR1 is KGHSH and CDR2 is LQKENI in the germline V gene. This CDR3 is 14 amino acids long. The germline V and J ends were trimmed by 3 bases and 2 bases, with 9 bases remaining between them.

This chain connects TRBV20-1 to TRBJ1-1; D remains unclear. Trimming pared 3 bases from V and 0 bases from J, leaving 11 bases between. The germline V gene has CDR1 DFQATT and CDR2 SNEGSKA (reference sequence). The CDR3 is made up of 14 amino acids. CDR3 sequence reads: CSASPVSMNTEAFF. The CDR3 bases are TGCAGTGCTAGTCCAGTCAGTATGAACACTGAAGCTTTCTTT.

This clonotype was counted at least ten times. The V and J genes are TRBV4-2 and TRBJ2-5; perhaps TRBD2 as D (6 bases). The CDR3 is made up of 13 amino acids. Germline V gene sequence: CDR1 LGHNA, CDR2 YNFKEQ. V was clipped by 3 bases and J by 5 bases, with 10 bases between them. CDR3 nucleotides: TGTGCCAGCAGCCAGGAGGGAGGCGAGACCCAGTACTTC. Translating gives CASSQEGGETQYF.

A remark on this clonotype: It may be a read error: a sequence one base away is much more abundant. This rearrangement joins TRBV5-1 to TRBJ2-2; D uncertain. The CDR3 extends over 13 amino acids. Trimming removed 0 bases from V and 9 bases from J, with 9 bases in between. Germline V lookup: CDR1 SGHRS, CDR2 YFSETQ. The CDR3 DNA sequence: TGCGCCAGCAGCTTGGACGTGGGTAGGGAGCTGTTTTTT. Residues: CASSLDVGRELFF.

In this sample, this clonotype turned up many times. The rearrangement uses TRBV29-1 and TRBJ2-3; TRBD2 matches 9 bases. CDR1 and CDR2 (germline): SQVTM, ANQGSEA. This CDR3 region has 16 residues. Unmatched junction bases numbered 13, after V lost 7 bases and J lost 2 bases. CDR3 in amino acids: CSANARAGGSTDTQYF. CDR3 DNA sequence: TGCAGCGCCAACGCAAGAGCGGGGGGCTCCACAGATACGCAGTATTTT.

This clonotype was detected a few times. The V and J genes are TRBV7-3 and TRBJ2-7; D not resolved. The germline V gene has CDR1 SGHTA and CDR2 FQGTGA. Deletions cut 6 bases from V and 2 bases from J, with 11 bases between. The CDR3 is made up of 13 amino acids. CDR3 sequence: CASRHIPTYEQYF. The CDR3 bases are TGTGCCAGCAGACACATCCCCACCTACGAGCAGTACTTC. Drawing the rest from reference TRBV7-3 and TRBJ2-7, the complete variable domain is GAGVSQTPSNKVTEKGKYVELRCDPISGHTALYWYRQSLGQGPEFLIYFQGTGAADDSGLPNDRFFAVRPEGSVSTLKIQRTERGDSAVYLCASRHIPTYEQYFGPGTRLTVT.

As for this clonotype: A read error is possible here, since a much larger clone lies one base away. The gene calls are TRBV7-8 and TRBJ2-1; D is uncertain. The germline V and J ends were trimmed by 6 bases and 8 bases, with 14 bases remaining between them. The germline CDR1 and CDR2 sequences are SGHVS and FQNEAQ. This CDR3 is 13 amino acids long. Written as DNA, the CDR3 is TGTGCCAGCAGGTCCGACCGTACGGATGAGCAGTTCTTC. Translation: CASRSDRTDEQFF.

Regarding this clonotype: A much larger clone differs by one base, so this may be a read error. J is TRBJ1-5 and V is TRBV6-6; D perhaps matches TRBD1 (6 bases). The CDR3 contains 14 residues. Germline V gene sequence: CDR1 MNHNY, CDR2 SVGAGI (reference sequence). Written as DNA, the CDR3 is TGTACCAGCCTGGGACAAAGACACAATCAGCCCCAGCATTTT. This sequence encodes CTSLGQRHNQPQHF.

This clonotype was picked up many times. The chain recombines TRBV2 with TRBJ2-3; 9 bases match TRBD2. CDR1 SNHLY and CDR2 FYNNEI come from the germline V gene. V shed 4 bases and J 2 bases; nucleotides not matched to a gene: 7. The CDR3 length is 16 residues. CDR3 region: CASSGPERGATDTQYF. DNA of the CDR3: TGTGCCAGCAGTGGTCCGGAGCGGGGGGCCACAGATACGCAGTATTTT.

The V gene is TRBV5-1, the J gene TRBJ1-6; maybe TRBD1 (5 bases). V lost 0 bases, J lost 9 bases, and 19 bases lay in between. This CDR3 contains 17 residues. Germline V lookup: CDR1 SGHRS, CDR2 YFSETQ. CDR3 nucleotides: TGCGCCAGCAGCTTGGGTTGGACGAAGGGGATGGCTTCACCCCTCCACTTT. Translated: CASSLGWTKGMASPLHF.

This clonotype was seen at least ten times. The rearrangement uses TRBV6-1 and TRBJ1-5, with TRBD1 matching over 8 bases. Germline CDR1 and CDR2: MNHNS and SASEGT. The V and J ends lost 4 bases and 11 bases, in that order; junction bases with no gene match: 7. The CDR3 spans 13 residues. The DNA of the CDR3 is TGTGCCAGCAGTGGGCAGGGGGCAGGGGCCCAGCATTTT. Encoded protein: CASSGQGAGAQHF.

The sample holds a few counts of this clonotype. The genes are TRBV30 and TRBJ2-7, with D perhaps TRBD1 or TRBD2 (5 bases each). Trimming left V 5 bases short and J 1 base short, with 6 bases between. This CDR3 comprises 11 residues. Germline assignment: CDR1 GTSNPN and CDR2 SVGIG (reference sequence). The CDR3 nucleotides are TGTGCCTGGGGGGGATCCTACGAGCAGTACTTC. It is translated as CAWGGSYEQYF.

This clonotype was seen ten or more times. The rearrangement uses TRBV6-2 or TRBV6-3 and TRBJ1-2; D is ambiguous. The CDR3 loop spans 11 amino acids. Germline V gene sequence: CDR1 MNHEY, CDR2 SVGEGT. V was pared by 5 bases and J by 6 bases, with 7 bases between. The CDR3 bases are TGTGCCAGCAGTGTCGGGCATGGCTACACCTTC. This encodes CASSVGHGYTF.

As concerns this clonotype: This may be a read error: a much more frequent sequence differs by one nucleotide. The rearrangement links TRBV6-5 to TRBJ2-2; D may correspond to TRBD1 or TRBD2 (5 bases each). The CDR3 sequence is 16 residues long. Germline CDR1 and CDR2: MNHEY and SVGAGI. The CDR3 region has the DNA TGTGTCAGCAGCGCTGCCGGGACCCGATTCGCCGGGGAGCTGTTTTTT. This gives the protein CVSSAAGTRFAGELFF.

This clonotype was counted ten times or more. This chain joins TRBV4-1 and TRBJ1-1; no clear D gene. V was trimmed by 1 base and J by 10 bases, leaving 19 bases between them. The CDR3 totals 15 residues. CDR1 MGHRA and CDR2 YSYEKL come from the germline V gene. This CDR3 is CASSQARTDQTSAFF. CDR3 DNA sequence: TGCGCCAGCAGCCAAGCCCGGACGGATCAGACATCAGCTTTCTTT.

This clonotype was detected many times. The CDR3 loop reads CASSLDRGRRETQYF. The CDR3 DNA sequence: TGTGCCAGCTCACTGGACAGGGGGCGCCGAGAGACCCAGTACTTC. The chain employs TRBV18 and TRBJ2-5; 11 nucleotides match TRBD1. CDR3 length equals 15 residues. V gave up 4 bases and J gave up 4 bases; unmatched junction bases: 5. Germline V CDR1 and CDR2: KGHSH, LQKENI. The full variable domain, with the rest looked up from reference TRBV18 and TRBJ2-5, is NAGVMQNPRHLVRRRGQEARLRCSPMKGHSHVYWYRQLPEEGLKFMVYLQKENIIDESGMPKERFSAEFPKEGPSILRIQQVVRGDSAAYFCASSLDRGRRETQYFGPGTRLLVL.

This clonotype was seen a handful of times. V and J are TRBV5-1 and TRBJ2-7; D possibly matches TRBD1 or TRBD2 (5 bases each). This CDR3 spans 13 amino acids. V lost 4 bases and J lost 3, with 11 bases in between. Germline values: CDR1 SGHRS, CDR2 YFSETQ. The CDR3 nucleotides read TGCGCCAGCAGCCTCGGGACCCTCTACGAGCAGTACTTC. Translation gives CASSLGTLYEQYF. Full variable domain (remainder filled in from reference TRBV5-1 and TRBJ2-7): KAGVTQTPRYLIKTRGQQVTLSCSPISGHRSVSWYQQTPGQGLQFLFEYFSETQRNKGNFPGRFSGRQFSNSRSEMNVSTLELGDSALYLCASSLGTLYEQYFGPGTRLTVT.

This clonotype was seen ten or more times. V gene TRBV7-2 combines with J gene TRBJ2-1; 8 bases line up with TRBD2. Trimming at V came to 0 bases and at J to 3 bases, leaving 7 bases not matched to a gene. The CDR3 is 17 residues long. Germline loops: CDR1 SGHTA, CDR2 FQGNSA. This CDR3 is CASSLAVQAGGYNEQFF. The CDR3, as DNA: TGTGCCAGCAGCTTAGCTGTACAGGCGGGGGGCTACAATGAGCAGTTCTTC.

This clonotype was detected ten times or more. The chain carries TRBV19 and TRBJ2-7, with 7 bases fitting TRBD1. Germline CDR1 reads LNHDA; CDR2 reads SQIVND (reference sequence). V lost 3 bases and J lost 1; bases outside the gene matches: 3. The CDR3 totals 14 residues. The CDR3 protein is CASSISDRSYEQYF. As DNA, the CDR3 is TGTGCCAGTAGTATTTCGGACAGGTCCTACGAGCAGTACTTC.